These 2 T cell receptor beta chains came from one sample sequenced in a study of OX40 agonist ivuxolimab in advanced cancers. Using immunoSEQ multiplex PCR, the repertoire was profiled, and TCRdb retains in-frame clones only, with some absent. The table lists some 50,000 clones, less than 85% of them singletons. The source was CD4+ or CD8+ T cells sorted from blood, collected in a trial of the OX40 agonist ivuxolimab. The receptors stem from an adult with an advanced solid tumor such as melanoma, head and neck, liver or kidney cancer.

This clone was counted a few times. The chain has TRBV19 and TRBJ1-4, with 8 bases lining up with TRBD1. Germline trimming cut 4 bases from V and 2 bases from J; bases unmatched to any gene: 9. The germline gives CDR1 LNHDA, CDR2 SQIVND (reference sequence). CDR3 length equals 17 residues. The CDR3 DNA reads TGTGCCAGTAGTAGGAGACAGGGGCCCTCTACTAATGAAAAACTGTTTTTT. Amino acids: CASSRRQGPSTNEKLFF. Together with reference TRBV19 and TRBJ1-4, the CDR3 gives the full variable domain: DGGITQSPKYLFRKEGQNVTLSCEQNLNHDAMYWYRQDPGQGLRLIYYSQIVNDFQKGDIAEGYSVSREKKESFPLTVTSAQKNPTAFYLCASSRRQGPSTNEKLFFGSGTQLSVL.

The chain uses TRBV28 and TRBJ1-6; D uncertain. V was trimmed by 7 bases and J by 3 bases, leaving 16 bases between them. CDR1 MDHEN and CDR2 SYDVKM come from the germline V gene. The CDR3 loop spans 16 amino acids. CDR3 amino acids: CASISPSSGYNSPLHF. The CDR3 DNA follows: TGTGCCAGCATCTCCCCAAGCTCAGGCTATAATTCACCCCTCCACTTT.